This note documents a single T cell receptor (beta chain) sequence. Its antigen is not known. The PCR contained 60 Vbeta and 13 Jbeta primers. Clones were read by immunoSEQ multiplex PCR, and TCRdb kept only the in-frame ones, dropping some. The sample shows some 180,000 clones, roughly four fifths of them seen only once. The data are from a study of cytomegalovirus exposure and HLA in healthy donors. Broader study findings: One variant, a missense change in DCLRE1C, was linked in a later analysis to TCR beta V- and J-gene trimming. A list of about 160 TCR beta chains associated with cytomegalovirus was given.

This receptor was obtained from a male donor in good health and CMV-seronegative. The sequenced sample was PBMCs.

This CDR3 reads CASSQGQEHNQPQHF. The DNA of the CDR3 is TGCGCCAGCAGCCAAGGACAGGAACACAATCAGCCCCAGCATTTT. The V and J genes are TRBV4-1 and TRBJ1-5, with D perhaps matching TRBD1 (6 bases). Germline V gives CDR1 MGHRA, CDR2 YSYEKL. Deletions cut 1 base from V and 3 bases from J, with 10 bases between. There are 15 residues in the CDR3.